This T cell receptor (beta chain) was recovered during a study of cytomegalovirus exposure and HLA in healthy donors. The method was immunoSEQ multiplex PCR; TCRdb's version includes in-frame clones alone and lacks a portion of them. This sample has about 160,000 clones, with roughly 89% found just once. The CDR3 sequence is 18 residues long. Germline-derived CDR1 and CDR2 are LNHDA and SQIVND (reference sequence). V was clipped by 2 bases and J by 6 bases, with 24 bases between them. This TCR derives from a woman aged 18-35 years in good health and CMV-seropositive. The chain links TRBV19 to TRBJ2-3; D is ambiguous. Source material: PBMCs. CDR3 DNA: TGTGCCAGTAGTATATCCCCCCGCGTGGCAGGTACGAGCGATACGCAGTATTTT. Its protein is CASSISPRVAGTSDTQYF.